This TCR beta chain came from a study of shared clonotypes between healthy human individuals. Findings of the study overall: Naive subsets tended to show greater estimated richness than memory subsets. Among non-shared clonotypes, generation probabilities were lower than among those shared by all four donors.

Germline-derived CDR1 and CDR2 are SGHRS and YFSETQ. Trimming took 7 bases from V and 6 from J, leaving 11 bases between them. CDR3 length: 12 residues. A single count supports this clone. Its target is not known. TCRdb's copy holds only in-frame clones and misses some; the assay was immunoSEQ multiplex PCR. The data contain 170,000 or so clones, about 68% of them singletons. Sample: memory CD4+ T cells sorted from blood. Indicated subset: CD45RA-negative fraction. This chain connects TRBV5-1 to TRBJ2-1; a weak D match, TRBD1 (5 bases). The sequence was collected from a man under 40 in good health. CDR3 in amino acids: CASGASSNEQFF. CDR3 coding DNA: TGCGCCAGCGGGGCCTCAAGCAATGAGCAGTTCTTC. Full variable domain (outside the CDR3, taken from reference TRBV5-1 and TRBJ2-1): KAGVTQTPRYLIKTRGQQVTLSCSPISGHRSVSWYQQTPGQGLQFLFEYFSETQRNKGNFPGRFSGRQFSNSRSEMNVSTLELGDSALYLCASGASSNEQFFGPGTRLTVL.